A single sample is the source of the 16 T cell receptor beta chains below, sequenced in a study of T cells in Graves' hyperthyroidism and ophthalmopathy. Amplified regions were TCR beta CDR3 sequences from RNA transcripts. TCR CDR3 underwent first-round RT-PCR with the HTBI primer set. TCRdb re-derived calls from the multiplex PCR reads in MiXCR, one entry per CDR3 protein. The sample holds approximately 400,000 distinct CDR3 sequences, about 15% seen once. The sample was blood. Receptors originate from a woman younger than 35 with Graves' hyperthyroidism that later progressed to Graves' ophthalmopathy.

This clonotype was seen repeatedly, ten times or more. V gene TRBV20-1 combines with J gene TRBJ2-7; D uncertain. Germline V gene data show CDR1 as DFQATT and CDR2 as SNEGSKA (reference sequence). The V gene lost 1 base and the J gene lost 3 bases, with 7 bases spanning the gap. This CDR3 has 12 amino acids. The CDR3 protein is CSARGVVYEQYF. Here the CDR3 DNA reads TGCAGTGCTAGAGGGGTGGTCTACGAGCAGTACTTC.

This clonotype was recorded at least ten times. V gene TRBV12-3 or TRBV12-4 combines with J gene TRBJ2-4, with 7 positions matching TRBD2. This CDR3 has 17 amino acids. Trimming removed 0 bases from V and 0 bases from J; junction bases left unmatched: 5. CDR3 loop: CASSLAASGLAKNIQYF. CDR3 coding DNA: TGTGCCAGCAGTTTAGCTGCTAGCGGTTTAGCCAAAAACATTCAGTACTTC.

This clonotype was detected only a few times. V gene TRBV27 combines with J gene TRBJ2-1; D ambiguous. This CDR3 has 18 amino acids. V lost 1 base and J 4 bases, leaving 20 bases between the germline ends. Germline CDR1 is MNHEY and CDR2 is SMNVEV (reference sequence). CDR3 loop: CASSLWSRVGRPYNEQFF. The DNA for the CDR3 is TGTGCCAGCAGTTTATGGAGTAGAGTGGGCCGACCTTACAATGAGCAGTTCTTC.

This rearrangement joins TRBV5-5 to TRBJ2-3; TRBD2 matches 11 bases. The V segment lost 4 bases and the J segment 2 bases; nucleotides outside the gene matches: 6. CDR3 length equals 16 residues. CDR1 SGHKS and CDR2 YYEKEE come from the germline V gene (reference sequence). CDR3 protein: CASSPTLAGVTDTQYF. DNA of the CDR3: TGTGCCAGCAGCCCTACACTAGCGGGAGTCACAGATACGCAGTATTTT.

This clonotype was found a few times. CDR3 in DNA: TGCGCCAGCAGTGAACAGAACGAGCAGTACTTC. Protein product: CASSEQNEQYF. This chain joins TRBV10-2 and TRBJ2-7; no reliable D call. The CDR3 runs 11 residues. CDR1 and CDR2 from the germline V gene are WSHSY and SAAADI. Trimming removed 3 bases from V and 5 bases from J, with 5 bases in between.

This clonotype occurred many times. The gene calls are TRBV5-1 and TRBJ1-1; tentative D call: TRBD1 (5 bases). From germline, CDR1 is SGHRS and CDR2 YFSETQ. The V gene lost 4 bases and the J gene lost 2 bases, with 12 bases spanning the gap. The length of the CDR3 is 14 residues. In nucleotides, the CDR3 is TGCGCCAGCAGCGACCAGGGATTCAACACTGAAGCTTTCTTT. It is translated as CASSDQGFNTEAFF.

Only a few counts were recorded for this clonotype. V gene TRBV5-1 combines with J gene TRBJ2-7; D is undetermined. V was pared by 0 bases and J by 5 bases, with 12 bases between. Germline V lookup: CDR1 SGHRS, CDR2 YFSETQ. The CDR3 length is 14 residues. The CDR3 sequence: CASSLDGRSDEQYF. The CDR3 DNA reads as TGCGCCAGCAGCTTGGACGGTCGCTCTGACGAGCAGTACTTC.

This clonotype was seen a few times. V and J are TRBV19 and TRBJ2-7; 12 nucleotides align to TRBD2. The V and J ends lost 6 bases and 6 bases, in that order; junction bases with no gene match: 9. Looked up from germline, CDR1 is LNHDA and CDR2 is SQIVND (reference sequence). CDR3 length: 15 amino acids. The CDR3 coding sequence is TGTGCCAGTAGCCGCGGACTAGCGGGATTTGGCGAGCAGTACTTC. It translates to CASSRGLAGFGEQYF.

This clonotype was seen many times. The rearrangement joins TRBV7-8 to TRBJ2-1, with 10 nucleotides matching TRBD2. The CDR3 is 16 amino acids. V gave up 3 bases and J gave up 4 bases; unmatched junction bases: 6. CDR1 and CDR2 from the germline V gene are SGHVS and FQNEAQ. In DNA form, the CDR3 reads TGTGCCAGCAGCTTGCCGGGACTAGCGTATTACAATGAGCAGTTCTTC. It specifies CASSLPGLAYYNEQFF.

This clonotype was seen repeatedly, ten times or more. This chain links TRBV28 with TRBJ2-3; a possible D gene is TRBD2 (5 bases). CDR1 and CDR2 from the germline V gene are MDHEN and SYDVKM. Trimming took off 2 bases at V and 7 bases at J, with 10 bases between the two ends. The CDR3 loop spans 13 amino acids. The CDR3 DNA sequence: TGTGCCAGCAGTTTAGGAGCGGAGTATACGCAGTATTTT. Its protein product is CASSLGAEYTQYF.

A remark on this clonotype: It may be a read error: a sequence one base away is much more abundant. Likely a read error: the CDR3 ends without its conserved phenylalanine or tryptophan. The rearrangement links TRBV20-1 to TRBJ1-1; D is unclear. This CDR3 is 14 amino acids long. The germline CDR1 and CDR2 sequences are DFQATT and SNEGSKA (reference sequence). V lost 0 bases to trimming and J lost 6 bases, with 14 bases between them. CDR3 protein: CSARDLGYFAEAFL. The CDR3 coding sequence is TGCAGTGCTAGAGATTTGGGGTACTTCGCTGAAGCTTTCCTT.

The chain carries TRBV5-1 and TRBJ2-5; D unresolved. Trimming pared 7 bases from V and 5 bases from J, leaving 6 bases between. This CDR3 contains 10 residues. Germline-derived CDR1 and CDR2 are SGHRS and YFSETQ. The CDR3 sequence: CASGSETQYF. The DNA for the CDR3 is TGCGCCAGCGGATCGGAGACCCAGTACTTC.

This clonotype occurred many times. The chain carries TRBV27 and TRBJ2-3; TRBD2 matches at 10 bases. In germline, CDR1 is MNHEY, CDR2 SMNVEV (reference sequence). Losses at the gene ends were 2 bases for V and 6 bases for J; bases not matched to a gene: 5. CDR3 length: 15 residues. DNA for the CDR3: TGTGCCAGCAGTTTACTAGCGGGAGACCCCGATACGCAGTATTTT. This codes for CASSLLAGDPDTQYF.

The V and J genes are TRBV29-1 and TRBJ2-5; 11 bases align to TRBD2. The CDR3 extends over 14 amino acids. With V trimmed by 1 base and J by 4 bases, 2 bases remained unmatched. Germline-derived CDR1 and CDR2 are SQVTM and ANQGSEA. The CDR3 DNA reads as TGCAGCGTTGAAGGACTAGCGGGAATAGAGACCCAGTACTTC. Its protein product is CSVEGLAGIETQYF.

In its sample, this clonotype was seen a few times. The germline gene is not matched at one end of the junction; a read error may be the cause. The chain employs TRBV27 and TRBJ2-1; D possibly corresponds to TRBD2 (6 bases). Looked up from germline, CDR1 is MNHEY and CDR2 is SMNVEV (reference sequence). The CDR3 consists of 12 residues. The CDR3 sequence: CASSGGYSEQFF. The CDR3 nucleotides are TGTGCCAGCAGCGGGGGTTACAGTGAGCAGTTCTTC.

This clonotype was recorded many times. V gene TRBV20-1 combines with J gene TRBJ2-7; D not certain. The germline V and J ends were trimmed by 7 bases and 3 bases, with 4 bases remaining between them. Germline V CDR1 and CDR2: DFQATT, SNEGSKA (reference sequence). The CDR3 has 9 residues. Written as DNA, the CDR3 is TGCAGTGTTGACTACGAGCAGTACTTC. This translates into CSVDYEQYF.